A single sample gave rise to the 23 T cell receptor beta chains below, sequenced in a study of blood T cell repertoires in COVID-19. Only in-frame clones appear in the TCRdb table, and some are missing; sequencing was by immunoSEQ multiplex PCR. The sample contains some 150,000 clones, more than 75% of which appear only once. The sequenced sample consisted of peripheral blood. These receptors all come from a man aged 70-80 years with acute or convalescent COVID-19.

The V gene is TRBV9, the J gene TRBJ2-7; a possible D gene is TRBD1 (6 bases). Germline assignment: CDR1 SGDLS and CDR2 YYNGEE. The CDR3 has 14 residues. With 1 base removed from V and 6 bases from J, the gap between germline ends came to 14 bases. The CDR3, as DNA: TGTGCCAGCAGCGTAACAGGGTTTATGGGCGAGCAGTACTTC. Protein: CASSVTGFMGEQYF. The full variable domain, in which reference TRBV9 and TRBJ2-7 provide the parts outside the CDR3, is DSGVTQTPKHLITATGQRVTLRCSPRSGDLSVYWYQQSLDQGLQFLIQYYNGEERAKGNILERFSAQQFPDLHSELNLSSLELGDSALYFCASSVTGFMGEQYFGPGTRLTVT.

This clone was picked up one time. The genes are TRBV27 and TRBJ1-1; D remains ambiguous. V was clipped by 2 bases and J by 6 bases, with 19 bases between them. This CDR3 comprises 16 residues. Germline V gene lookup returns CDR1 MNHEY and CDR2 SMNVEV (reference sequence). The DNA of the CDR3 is TGTGCCAGCAGTTTACTCCCGTCCGGGGAGAAAGCTGAAGCTTTCTTT. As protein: CASSLLPSGEKAEAFF.

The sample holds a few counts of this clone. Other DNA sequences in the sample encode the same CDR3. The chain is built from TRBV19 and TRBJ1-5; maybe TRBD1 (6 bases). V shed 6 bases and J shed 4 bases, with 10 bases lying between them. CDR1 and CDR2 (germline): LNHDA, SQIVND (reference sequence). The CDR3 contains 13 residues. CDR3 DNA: TGTGCCAGTAGCCCCCAGGGGAATCAGCCCCAGCATTTT. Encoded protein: CASSPQGNQPQHF.

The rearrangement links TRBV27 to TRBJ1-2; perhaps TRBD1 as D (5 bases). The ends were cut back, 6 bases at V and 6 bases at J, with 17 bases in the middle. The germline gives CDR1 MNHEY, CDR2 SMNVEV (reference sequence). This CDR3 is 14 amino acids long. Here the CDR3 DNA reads TGTGCCAGCAGAAACGTCGGGGGTTTAGATGGCTACACCTTC. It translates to CASRNVGGLDGYTF.

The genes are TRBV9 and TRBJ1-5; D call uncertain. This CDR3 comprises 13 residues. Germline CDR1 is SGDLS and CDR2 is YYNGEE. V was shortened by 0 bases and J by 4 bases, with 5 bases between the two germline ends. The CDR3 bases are TGTGCCAGCAGCGTAGGCACTAATCAGCCCCAGCATTTT. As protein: CASSVGTNQPQHF.

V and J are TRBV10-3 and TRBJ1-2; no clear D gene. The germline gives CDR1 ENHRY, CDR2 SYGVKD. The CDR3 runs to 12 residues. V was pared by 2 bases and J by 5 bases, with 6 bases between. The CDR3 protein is CAISEPLYGYTF. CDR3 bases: TGTGCCATCAGTGAGCCGTTGTATGGCTACACCTTC.

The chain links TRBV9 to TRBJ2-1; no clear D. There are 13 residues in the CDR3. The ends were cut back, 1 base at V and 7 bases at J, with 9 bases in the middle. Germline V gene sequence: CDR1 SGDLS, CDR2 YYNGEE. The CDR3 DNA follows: TGTGCCAGCAGCGTACCCGGTCGGAATGAGCAGTTCTTC. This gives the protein CASSVPGRNEQFF.

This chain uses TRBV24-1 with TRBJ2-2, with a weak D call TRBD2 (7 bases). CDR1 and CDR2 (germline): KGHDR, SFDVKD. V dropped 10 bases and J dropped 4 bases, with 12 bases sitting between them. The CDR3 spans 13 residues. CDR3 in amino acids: CATGGASTGELFF. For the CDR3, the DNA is TGTGCCACAGGGGGGGCGAGCACCGGGGAGCTGTTTTTT.

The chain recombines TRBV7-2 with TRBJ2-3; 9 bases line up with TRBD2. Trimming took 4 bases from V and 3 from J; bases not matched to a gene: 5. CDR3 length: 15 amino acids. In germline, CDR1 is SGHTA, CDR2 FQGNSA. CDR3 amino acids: CASSSLAGETDTQYF. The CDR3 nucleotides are TGTGCCAGCAGCTCCTTAGCGGGAGAGACAGATACGCAGTATTTT.

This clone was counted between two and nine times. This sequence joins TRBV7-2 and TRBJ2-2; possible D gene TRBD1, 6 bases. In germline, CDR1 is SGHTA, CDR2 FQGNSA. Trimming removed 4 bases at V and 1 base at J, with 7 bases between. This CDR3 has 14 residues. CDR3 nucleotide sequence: TGTGCCAGCAGCTCACAGGGGAACACCGGGGAGCTGTTTTTT. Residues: CASSSQGNTGELFF.

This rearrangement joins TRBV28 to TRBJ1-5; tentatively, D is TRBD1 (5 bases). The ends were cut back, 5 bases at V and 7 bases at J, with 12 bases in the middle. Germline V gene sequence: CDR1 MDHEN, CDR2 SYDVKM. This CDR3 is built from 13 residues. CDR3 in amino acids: CASSGAAVQPQHF. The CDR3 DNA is TGTGCCAGCAGTGGGGCAGCCGTCCAGCCCCAGCATTTT.

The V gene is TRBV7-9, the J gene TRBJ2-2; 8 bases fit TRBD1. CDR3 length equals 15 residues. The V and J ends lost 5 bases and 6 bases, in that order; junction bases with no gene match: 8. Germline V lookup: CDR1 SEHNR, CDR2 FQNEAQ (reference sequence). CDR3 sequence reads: CASSNGQGTAGELFF. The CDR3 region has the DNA TGTGCCAGCAGCAACGGACAGGGAACGGCCGGGGAGCTGTTTTTT.

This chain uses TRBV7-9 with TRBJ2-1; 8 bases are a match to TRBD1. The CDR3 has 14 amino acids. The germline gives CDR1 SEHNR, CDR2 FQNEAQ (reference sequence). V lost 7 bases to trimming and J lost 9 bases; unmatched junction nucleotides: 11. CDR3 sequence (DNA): TGTGCCAGCATCCAGGGGGCAGGAATAGGTGAGCAGTTCTTC. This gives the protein CASIQGAGIGEQFF.

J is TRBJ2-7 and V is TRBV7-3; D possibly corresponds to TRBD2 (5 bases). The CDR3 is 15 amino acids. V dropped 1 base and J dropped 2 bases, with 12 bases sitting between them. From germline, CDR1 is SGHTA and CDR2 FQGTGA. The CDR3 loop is CASSLSPVEAYEQYF. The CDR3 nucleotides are TGTGCCAGCAGCTTAAGTCCAGTGGAGGCCTACGAGCAGTACTTC.

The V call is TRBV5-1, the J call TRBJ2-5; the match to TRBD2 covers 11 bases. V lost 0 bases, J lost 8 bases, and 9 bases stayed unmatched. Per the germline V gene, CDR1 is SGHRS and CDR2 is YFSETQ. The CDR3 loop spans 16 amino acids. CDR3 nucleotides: TGCGCCAGCAGCTTGGTGACTAGCGGGGCCAAGGATACCCAGTACTTC. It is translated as CASSLVTSGAKDTQYF.

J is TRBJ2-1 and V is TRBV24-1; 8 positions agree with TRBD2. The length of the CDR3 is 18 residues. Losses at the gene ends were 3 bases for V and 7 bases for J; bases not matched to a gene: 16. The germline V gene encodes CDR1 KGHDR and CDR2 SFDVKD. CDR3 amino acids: CATSDPISGRGRFNEQFF. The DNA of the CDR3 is TGTGCCACCAGTGATCCAATAAGCGGGAGAGGAAGGTTTAATGAGCAGTTCTTC.

In nucleotides, the CDR3 is TGTGCCAGCAGTTTAAACAGGGGAGAGGTCAATGAGCAGTTCTTC. Its translation is CASSLNRGEVNEQFF. The gene calls are TRBV6-5 and TRBJ2-1; 7 positions agree with TRBD1. CDR3 length: 15 residues. Germline V CDR1 and CDR2: MNHEY, SVGAGI. V dropped 4 bases and J dropped 6; count of bases not matched to a gene: 9.

CDR3 bases: TGTGCCAGCAGCCCCCCGGGACTAGCGGGTTCCCCCTCCTACAATGAGCAGTTCTTC. Amino acid sequence: CASSPPGLAGSPSYNEQFF. The chain carries TRBV3-1 (or the pseudogene TRBV3-2) and TRBJ2-1; TRBD2 aligns across 12 bases. Germline CDR1 reads LGHDT; CDR2 reads YNNKEL (reference sequence). This CDR3 is 19 amino acids long. The V and J ends lost 4 bases and 0 bases, in that order; junction bases with no gene match: 10.

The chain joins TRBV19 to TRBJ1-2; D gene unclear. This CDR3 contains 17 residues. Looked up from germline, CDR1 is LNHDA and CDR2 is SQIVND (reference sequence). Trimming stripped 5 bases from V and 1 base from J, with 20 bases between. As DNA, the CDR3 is TGTGCCAGTAGTCATGGTCCTCGGGAAAGGTTTAACTATGGCTACACCTTC. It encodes CASSHGPRERFNYGYTF.

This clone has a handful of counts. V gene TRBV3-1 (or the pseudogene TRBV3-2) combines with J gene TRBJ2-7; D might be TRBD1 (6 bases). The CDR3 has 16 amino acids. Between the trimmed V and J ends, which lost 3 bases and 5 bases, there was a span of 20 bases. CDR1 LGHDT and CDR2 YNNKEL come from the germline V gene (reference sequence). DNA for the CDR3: TGTGCCAGCAGCCAGACCGGTTTGGGGGCATTCGACGAGCAGTACTTC. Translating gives CASSQTGLGAFDEQYF.

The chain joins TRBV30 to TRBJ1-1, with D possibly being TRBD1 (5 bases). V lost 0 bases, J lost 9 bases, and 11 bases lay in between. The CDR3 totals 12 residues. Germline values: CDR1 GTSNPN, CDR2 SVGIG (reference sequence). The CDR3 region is CAWSVQEGQAFF. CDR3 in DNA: TGTGCCTGGAGTGTACAGGAAGGTCAAGCTTTCTTT. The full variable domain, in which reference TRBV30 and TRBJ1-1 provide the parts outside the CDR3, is SQTIHQWPATLVQPVGSPLSLECTVEGTSNPNLYWYRQAAGRGLQLLFYSVGIGQISSEVPQNLSASRPQDRQFILSSKKLLLSDSGFYLCAWSVQEGQAFFGQGTRLTVV.

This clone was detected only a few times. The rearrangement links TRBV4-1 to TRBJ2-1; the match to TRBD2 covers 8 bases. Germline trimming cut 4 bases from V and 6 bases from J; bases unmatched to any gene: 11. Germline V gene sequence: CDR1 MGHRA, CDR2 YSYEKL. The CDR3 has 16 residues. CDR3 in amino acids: CASSPMGLVRSNEQFF. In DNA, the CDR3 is TGCGCCAGCAGCCCAATGGGACTAGTACGAAGCAATGAGCAGTTCTTC.

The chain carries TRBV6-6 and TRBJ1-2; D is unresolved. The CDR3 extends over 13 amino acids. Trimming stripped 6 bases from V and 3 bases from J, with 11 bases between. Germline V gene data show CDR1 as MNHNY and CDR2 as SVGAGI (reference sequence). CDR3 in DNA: TGTGCCAGCAGCCACAGCACCTACTATGGCTACACCTTC. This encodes CASSHSTYYGYTF.